This T cell receptor beta chain was captured by sequencing in a study of blood T cell repertoires in COVID-19. Background on the study: The United States, Italy and Spain supplied acute and convalescent COVID-19 samples. PBMCs, B-cell-depleted T cells, or T cells provided the cDNA or gDNA that made up the material.

This CDR3 region has 16 residues. Germline loops: CDR1 SGDLS, CDR2 YYNGEE. Trimming cost V 0 bases and J 0 bases; bases outside gene matches: 5. Sequenced by immunoSEQ multiplex PCR; TCRdb stores in-frame clones only, minus some. The table shows around 35,000 clones, with under 90% occurring only once. The sequence was obtained from a human donor in a cohort sampled during active COVID-19. The sample comprised peripheral blood. The chain couples TRBV9 to TRBJ2-7; the match to TRBD2 covers 8 bases. The DNA of the CDR3 is TGTGCCAGCAGCGTAGGGGTAGCGGGGCCCTCCTACGAGCAGTACTTC. Translation: CASSVGVAGPSYEQYF.